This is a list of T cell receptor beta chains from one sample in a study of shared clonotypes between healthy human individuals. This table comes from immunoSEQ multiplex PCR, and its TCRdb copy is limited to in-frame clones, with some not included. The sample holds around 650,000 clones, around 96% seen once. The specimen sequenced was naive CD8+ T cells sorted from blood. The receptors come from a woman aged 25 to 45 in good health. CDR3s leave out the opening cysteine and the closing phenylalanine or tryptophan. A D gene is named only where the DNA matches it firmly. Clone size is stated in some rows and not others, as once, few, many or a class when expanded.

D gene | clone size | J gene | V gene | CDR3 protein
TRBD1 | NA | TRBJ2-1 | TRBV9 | ASSVLFGDRGDEQF
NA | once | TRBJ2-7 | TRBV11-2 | ASSLEGSRDYEQY
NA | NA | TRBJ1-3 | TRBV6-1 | ASSEGGVSGNTIY
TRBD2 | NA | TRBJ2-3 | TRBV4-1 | ASSHTSGIVTDTQY
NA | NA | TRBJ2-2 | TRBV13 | ASSLTGATGELF
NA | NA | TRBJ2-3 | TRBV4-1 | ASSQVERGKDTDTQY
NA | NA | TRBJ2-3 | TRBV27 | ASSPLGGSRHTDTQY
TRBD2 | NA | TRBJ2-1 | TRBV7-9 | ASSPSGPTNEQF
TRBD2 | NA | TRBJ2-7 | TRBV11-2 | ASSHPSPGTSASYEQY
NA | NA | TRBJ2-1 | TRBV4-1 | ASSHRRGNDNEQF
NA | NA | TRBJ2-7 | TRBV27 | ASSLHFPPSEQY
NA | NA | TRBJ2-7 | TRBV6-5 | ASSYHRASEQY
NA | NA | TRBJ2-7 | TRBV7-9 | ASSSDSVNSYEQY
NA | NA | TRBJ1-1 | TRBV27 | ASNLNTEAF
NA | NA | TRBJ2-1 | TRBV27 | ASSYRADEQF
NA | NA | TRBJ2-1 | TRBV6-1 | ASSEYRNSYNEQF
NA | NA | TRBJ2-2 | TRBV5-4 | ASSLGRAGGELF
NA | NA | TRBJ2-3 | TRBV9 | ASSVFGSTDTQY
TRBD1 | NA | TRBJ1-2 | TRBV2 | ASSDPAQDRAGYT
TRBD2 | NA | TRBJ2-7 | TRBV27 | ASSFVLAGGMYEQY
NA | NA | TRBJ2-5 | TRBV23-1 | ASTLLGWWETQY
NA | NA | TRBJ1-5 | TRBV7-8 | ASVWGGADSNQPQH
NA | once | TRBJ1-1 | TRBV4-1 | ASSQAGTRLNTEAF
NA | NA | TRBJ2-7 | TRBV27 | ASSFSGSYEQY
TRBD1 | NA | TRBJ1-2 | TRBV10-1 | ASRENPDREWSRGNYGYT
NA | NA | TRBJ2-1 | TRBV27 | ASSSGGAGTDNEQF
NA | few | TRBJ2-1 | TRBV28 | ASSLERSSYNEQF